The subject of this entry is one T cell receptor beta chain. The CDR3 covers 16 residues. Germline CDR1 reads SGHTA; CDR2 reads FQGNSA. V shed 4 bases, J shed 8 bases, and the junction held 11 bases outside the gene matches. The sample belongs to a study of cytomegalovirus exposure and HLA in healthy donors. Primers included in the PCR were 60 Vbeta and 13 Jbeta primers. Produced via immunoSEQ multiplex PCR; TCRdb's table is partial and in-frame only. The sample has under 130,000 clones. What was sequenced was PBMCs. The receptor's source is a man aged 35-49 years in good health and CMV-seronegative. The chain carries TRBV7-2 and TRBJ1-6; 7 nucleotides align to TRBD1. CDR3 residues: CASSYRGQSIDSPLHF. For the CDR3, the DNA is TGTGCCAGCAGCTACCGGGGACAGTCCATTGATTCACCCCTCCACTTT.